These 27 T cell receptor beta chains were all obtained from the same sample, sequenced in a study of OX40 agonist ivuxolimab in advanced cancers. Library preparation used the immunoSEQ multiplex PCR assay. TCRdb's version of the immuneACCESS table is confined to in-frame rearrangements and falls short of the full clone set. An unresolved V gene accounts for under half of the shortfall where checked; the remainder is of unknown origin. Recorded for this sample are 50,000 to 85,000 clones; roughly 85% of them occurred a single time. The ten biggest clones cover approximately 3.8% of the sample. The material sequenced was CD4+ or CD8+ T cells sorted from blood, taken in a trial of the OX40 agonist ivuxolimab. The receptors were gathered from an adult with an advanced solid tumor such as melanoma, head and neck, liver or kidney cancer.

The V and J genes are TRBV5-1 and TRBJ2-7; no firm D call. V gave up 2 bases and J gave up 3 bases, with 15 bases separating them. The germline V gene has CDR1 SGHRS and CDR2 YFSETQ. This CDR3 comprises 15 residues. Here the CDR3 reads CASSFPDGGIYEQYF. Here the CDR3 DNA reads TGCGCCAGCAGCTTCCCAGACGGTGGCATCTACGAGCAGTACTTC.

This chain uses TRBV11-3 with TRBJ2-1, with 11 nucleotides matching TRBD2. CDR1 is SGHNT and CDR2 is YENEEA in the germline V gene. V was clipped by 4 bases and J by 6 bases; unmatched bases: 5. The length of the CDR3 is 15 residues. For the CDR3, the DNA is TGTGCCAGCAGCTCAACTAGCGGGAGTGCCAATGAGCAGTTCTTC. As protein: CASSSTSGSANEQFF. The variable domain in full, completed from reference TRBV11-3 and TRBJ2-1, reads EAGVVQSPRYKIIEKKQPVAFWCNPISGHNTLYWYLQNLGQGPELLIRYENEEAVDDSQLPKDRFSAERLKGVDSTLKIQPAELGDSAVYLCASSSTSGSANEQFFGPGTRLTVL.

The rearrangement uses TRBV28 and TRBJ1-2; no reliable D call. Germline CDR1 MDHEN, CDR2 SYDVKM. Between the trimmed V and J ends, which lost 2 bases and 8 bases, there was a span of 12 bases. This CDR3 contains 13 residues. The CDR3: CASSLPGLGGYTF. Written as DNA, the CDR3 is TGTGCCAGCAGTTTACCGGGGTTAGGGGGCTACACCTTC.

The rearrangement uses TRBV27 and TRBJ1-2; tentatively, D is TRBD1 (5 bases). The V gene lost 2 bases and the J gene lost 11 bases, with 24 bases spanning the gap. Germline V gene data show CDR1 as MNHEY and CDR2 as SMNVEV (reference sequence). The CDR3 spans 16 residues. In DNA, the CDR3 is TGTGCCAGCAGTTTACAGAAGTGGGGTACGACTGGGGGTTACACCTTC. Protein: CASSLQKWGTTGGYTF.

The gene calls are TRBV6-6 and TRBJ2-7; unclear D gene. Looked up from germline, CDR1 is MNHNY and CDR2 is SVGAGI (reference sequence). The CDR3 runs to 14 residues. The V gene lost 2 bases and the J gene lost 2 bases, with 10 bases spanning the gap. DNA for the CDR3: TGTGCCAGCAGTTACCCGGGCGGTCCCTACGAGCAGTACTTC. It translates to CASSYPGGPYEQYF.

CDR3 sequence: CASSLNPTGVEQFF. Here the CDR3 DNA reads TGTGCCAGCAGCTTAAACCCGACAGGGGTTGAGCAGTTCTTC. The genes are TRBV7-6 and TRBJ2-1, with 8 positions matching TRBD1. Losses at the gene ends were 2 bases for V and 9 bases for J; bases not matched to a gene: 6. This CDR3 has 14 amino acids. CDR1 and CDR2 from the germline V gene are SGHVS and FNYEAQ.

The rearrangement uses TRBV5-1 and TRBJ2-1, with 8 positions matching TRBD2. The CDR3 contains 15 residues. Germline trimming cut 4 bases from V and 5 bases from J; bases unmatched to any gene: 8. CDR1 is SGHRS and CDR2 is YFSETQ in the germline V gene. For the CDR3, the DNA is TGCGCCAGCAGCACGGGGGGGACCCAAAACAATGAGCAGTTCTTC. It is translated as CASSTGGTQNNEQFF.

The V gene is TRBV2, the J gene TRBJ1-4; the D is unclear. The CDR3 loop spans 15 amino acids. The V end was cut by 5 bases, the J end by 0 bases, with 10 bases between. Germline CDR1 reads SNHLY; CDR2 reads FYNNEI. The chain's CDR3 is CASSMNGATNEKLFF. The CDR3 region has the DNA TGTGCCAGCAGTATGAACGGCGCAACTAATGAAAAACTGTTTTTT.

This clone was recorded once. The rearrangement uses TRBV5-4 and TRBJ1-2; D is unresolved. V lost 0 bases to trimming and J lost 3 bases, with 12 bases between them. This CDR3 has 15 residues. The germline CDR1 and CDR2 sequences are SGHNT and YYREEE (reference sequence). The CDR3 here is CASSLASAGDYGYTF. The CDR3 bases are TGTGCCAGCAGCTTGGCCTCGGCAGGTGACTATGGCTACACCTTC. Full variable domain (outside the CDR3, taken from reference TRBV5-4 and TRBJ1-2): ETGVTQSPTHLIKTRGQQVTLRCSSQSGHNTVSWYQQALGQGPQFIFQYYREEENGRGNFPPRFSGLQFPNYSSELNVNALELDDSALYLCASSLASAGDYGYTFGSGTRLTVV.

This clone was detected a few times. The gene calls are TRBV27 and TRBJ1-2; D is ambiguous. The germline V and J ends were trimmed by 6 bases and 8 bases, with 19 bases remaining between them. Germline CDR1 MNHEY, CDR2 SMNVEV (reference sequence). The CDR3 consists of 14 residues. The CDR3 bases are TGTGCCAGCAGGGGGAGGCCGCCTGATTACGGCTACACCTTC. The encoded protein is CASRGRPPDYGYTF.

The chain uses TRBV11-3 and TRBJ2-3; 9 bases are a match to TRBD2. V lost 5 bases to trimming and J lost 4 bases; unmatched junction nucleotides: 7. The CDR3 totals 15 residues. The germline gives CDR1 SGHNT, CDR2 YENEEA. CDR3 amino acids: CASSLRGLASDTQYF. CDR3 nucleotides: TGTGCCAGCAGCCTACGAGGACTAGCGTCAGATACGCAGTATTTT. Full variable domain (missing parts from reference TRBV11-3 and TRBJ2-3): EAGVVQSPRYKIIEKKQPVAFWCNPISGHNTLYWYLQNLGQGPELLIRYENEEAVDDSQLPKDRFSAERLKGVDSTLKIQPAELGDSAVYLCASSLRGLASDTQYFGPGTRLTVL.

V usage is TRBV7-2 and J usage is TRBJ1-5, with a possible D match to TRBD1 (5 bases). The germline CDR1 and CDR2 sequences are SGHTA and FQGNSA. V lost 5 bases and J 0 bases, leaving 8 bases between the germline ends. CDR3 length: 14 amino acids. The CDR3, as DNA: TGTGCCAGCAGCCGGGACGGTAGCAATCAGCCCCAGCATTTT. Protein product: CASSRDGSNQPQHF.

The chain employs TRBV18 and TRBJ1-2; D is unclear. This CDR3 comprises 12 residues. Per the germline V gene, CDR1 is KGHSH and CDR2 is LQKENI. The V end was cut by 2 bases, the J end by 5 bases, with 6 bases between. CDR3 coding DNA: TGTGCCAGCTCACCAATAAATTATGGCTACACCTTC. It encodes CASSPINYGYTF.

The chain couples TRBV14 to TRBJ1-1; maybe TRBD1 (6 bases). The germline CDR1 and CDR2 sequences are SGHDN and FVKESK. CDR3 length: 16 residues. The V and J ends lost 2 bases and 4 bases respectively, with 17 bases between them. Here the CDR3 DNA reads TGTGCCAGCAGCCAAAGTTTGGGGGCCCCGGGCACTGAAGCTTTCTTT. Encoded protein: CASSQSLGAPGTEAFF.

The chain combines TRBV28 with TRBJ1-2; tentatively, D is TRBD1 (5 bases). CDR1 MDHEN and CDR2 SYDVKM come from the germline V gene. The CDR3 contains 15 residues. Trimming cost V 6 bases and J 7 bases, with 21 bases left between them. The CDR3, as DNA: TGTGCCAGCAGCAATGCGCGGGGCGGACTTCGTGGCTACACCTTC. This sequence encodes CASSNARGGLRGYTF.

The J gene is TRBJ2-2, the V gene TRBV7-3, with TRBD2 identical over 8 bases. Germline V gene data show CDR1 as SGHTA and CDR2 as FQGTGA. J lost 4 bases, V lost 1 base, and 2 bases had no gene match. This CDR3 contains 15 residues. The CDR3 spells CASSLIAGRTGELFF. CDR3 DNA: TGTGCCAGCAGCTTAATAGCGGGACGCACCGGGGAGCTGTTTTTT.

The chain combines TRBV30 with TRBJ2-7; a weak D match, TRBD2 (5 bases). Trimming shortened V by 2 bases and J by 7 bases, and 21 bases separated the two germline ends. CDR3 length: 15 amino acids. Per germline, CDR1 GTSNPN and CDR2 SVGIG (reference sequence). CDR3 amino acids: CAWSPPGTATGEQYF. The DNA of the CDR3 is TGTGCCTGGAGTCCCCCCGGAACGGCAACGGGGGAGCAGTACTTC. Using reference TRBV30 and TRBJ2-7 for the parts outside the CDR3, the full variable domain is SQTIHQWPATLVQPVGSPLSLECTVEGTSNPNLYWYRQAAGRGLQLLFYSVGIGQISSEVPQNLSASRPQDRQFILSSKKLLLSDSGFYLCAWSPPGTATGEQYFGPGTRLTVT.

This clone appeared once. V is TRBV5-6 and J is TRBJ2-1, with TRBD1 identical over 7 bases. CDR1 and CDR2 (germline): SGHDT, YYEEEE. After removal of 0 bases from V and 5 bases from J, the junction contained 2 bases not matched to a gene. This CDR3 has 14 amino acids. The CDR3 sequence: CASSLVQGNNEQFF. CDR3 coding DNA: TGTGCCAGCAGCTTGGTACAGGGGAACAATGAGCAGTTCTTC.

The chain links TRBV4-2 to TRBJ2-2; no definite D call. The CDR3 covers 14 residues. Germline V CDR1 and CDR2: LGHNA, YNFKEQ. The V end was cut by 1 base, the J end by 6 bases, with 9 bases between. The CDR3 bases are TGTGCCAGCAGCCAAGGCACGGCGGCCGGGGAGCTGTTTTTT. Translating gives CASSQGTAAGELFF.

The gene calls are TRBV12-5 and TRBJ1-2; 7 bases are shared with TRBD1. V dropped 5 bases and J dropped 4; count of bases not matched to a gene: 16. The germline V gene has CDR1 LGHNT and CDR2 FRNRAP. This CDR3 region has 17 residues. CDR3 bases: TGTGCTAGTGGTCTAATCTCCGGACAGGTGAACTCCTATGGCTACACCTTC. Translated, it gives CASGLISGQVNSYGYTF.

The rearrangement uses TRBV27 and TRBJ1-6; D is ambiguous. Germline lookup yields CDR1 MNHEY and CDR2 SMNVEV (reference sequence). CDR3 length equals 14 residues. Trimming took 7 bases from V and 3 from J, leaving 10 bases between them. The CDR3 region has the DNA TGTGCCAGCACCCCGTCCATCTATAATTCACCCCTCCACTTT. Protein sequence: CASTPSIYNSPLHF.

This clone was seen only once. The chain uses TRBV15 and TRBJ1-1; no firm D call. Per the germline V gene, CDR1 is LNHNV and CDR2 is YYDKDF (reference sequence). Trimming cost V 4 bases and J 4 bases, with 16 bases left between them. The CDR3 consists of 15 residues. CDR3 sequence (DNA): TGTGCCACCAGCATCGGAGCGTCAGCGGGCACTGAAGCTTTCTTT. As protein: CATSIGASAGTEAFF. The variable domain in full, with the rest retrieved from reference TRBV15 and TRBJ1-1, is DAMVIQNPRYQVTQFGKPVTLSCSQTLNHNVMYWYQQKSSQAPKLLFHYYDKDFNNEADTPDNFQSRRPNTSFCFLDIRSPGLGDTAMYLCATSIGASAGTEAFFGQGTRLTVV.

This clone was detected only a few times. The chain uses TRBV5-8 and TRBJ1-5, with TRBD1 identical over 7 bases. Unmatched junction bases numbered 6, after V lost 4 bases and J lost 5 bases. Germline CDR1 and CDR2: SGHTS and YDEGEE. The CDR3 runs to 14 residues. Here the CDR3 reads CASSPQGLHQPQHF. CDR3 nucleotides: TGTGCCAGCAGCCCACAGGGGCTCCATCAGCCCCAGCATTTT.

The rearrangement joins TRBV19 to TRBJ2-5; TRBD1 might be the D (6 bases). Germline values: CDR1 LNHDA, CDR2 SQIVND (reference sequence). The V end was cut by 0 bases, the J end by 1 base, with 9 bases between. The CDR3 is 15 amino acids. The CDR3 is CASSIDPTGQETQYF. The CDR3 coding sequence is TGTGCCAGTAGTATAGATCCGACAGGCCAAGAGACCCAGTACTTC.

The V gene is TRBV7-3, the J gene TRBJ2-6; D is unclear. V was cut by 1 base and J by 0 bases, with 4 bases left in between. CDR3 size: 15 residues. The germline V gene encodes CDR1 SGHTA and CDR2 FQGTGA. The CDR3: CASSLRHSGANVLTF. The DNA of the CDR3 is TGTGCCAGCAGCTTAAGACACTCTGGGGCCAACGTCCTGACTTTC.

The chain uses TRBV7-7 and TRBJ2-5; 9 positions match TRBD1. The CDR3 is 15 residues long. The junction had 5 bases not matched to a gene; V was cut back by 0 bases and J by 6 bases. The V gene's germline CDR1 is SSHAT and CDR2 FNYEAQ (reference sequence). The CDR3 sequence is CASSLALTGGQTQYF. CDR3 nucleotides: TGTGCCAGCAGCTTAGCCCTGACAGGGGGTCAGACCCAGTACTTC.

This rearrangement joins TRBV29-1 to TRBJ2-1, with TRBD2 matching over 7 bases. V dropped 7 bases and J dropped 5; count of bases not matched to a gene: 11. This CDR3 contains 14 residues. The V gene's germline CDR1 is SQVTM and CDR2 ANQGSEA. The CDR3 region has the DNA TGCAGCGCTACCGGGACTACAGCGGACAATGAGCAGTTCTTC. As protein: CSATGTTADNEQFF.